Listed below are T cell receptor beta chains from one sample, sequenced in a study of OX40 agonist ivuxolimab in advanced cancers. TCRdb's table, derived via immunoSEQ multiplex PCR, lists solely in-frame clones and lacks some. The data show 70,000 or so clones, around 88% seen once. The material was CD4+ or CD8+ T cells sorted from blood, obtained in a trial of the OX40 agonist ivuxolimab. Source of these receptors: an adult with an advanced solid tumor such as melanoma, head and neck, liver or kidney cancer. CDR3s include the opening cysteine and the closing phenylalanine or tryptophan. A D gene is named only where the DNA matches it firmly. A row's size may be missing; if present it is once, few, many or a size class.

.	.	TRBV10-3	TRBJ1-5	CAISESWLNQPQHF	TGTGCCATCAGTGAGTCCTGGTTGAATCAGCCCCAGCATTTT
.	.	TRBV2	TRBJ2-2	CASSRSGANTGELFF	TGTGCCAGCAGCCGCAGCGGAGCGAACACCGGGGAGCTGTTTTTT
.	.	TRBV28	TRBJ1-3	CASSAEVGFRHTIYF	TGTGCCAGCAGCGCCGAGGTCGGGTTTCGTCACACCATATATTTT
.	.	TRBV2	TRBJ1-1	CASSESRGLSTEAFF	TGTGCCAGCAGTGAATCTCGGGGCCTATCCACTGAAGCTTTCTTT
few	.	TRBV5-4	TRBJ2-2	CASSVRRTAGELFF	TGTGCCAGCAGCGTTAGAAGGACTGCCGGGGAGCTGTTTTTT
.	TRBD1	TRBV9	TRBJ1-4	CASSVGEGAGNEKLFF	TGTGCCAGCAGCGTAGGAGAGGGGGCAGGTAATGAAAAACTGTTTTTT
.	.	TRBV29-1	TRBJ2-5	CSATTGRQGTQYF	TGCAGCGCCACGACAGGGAGGCAAGGGACCCAGTACTTC
.	TRBD2	TRBV28	TRBJ2-7	CASSRDGGGEQYF	TGTGCCAGCAGTCGGGACGGGGGGGGAGAGCAGTACTTC
.	TRBD1	TRBV7-3	TRBJ2-7	CASSPTGQGAHEQYF	TGTGCCAGCAGCCCGACGGGACAGGGGGCCCACGAGCAGTACTTC
.	.	TRBV28	TRBJ2-7	CASSQLVPYEQYF	TGTGCCAGCAGTCAACTGGTTCCCTACGAGCAGTACTTC
.	TRBD1	TRBV30	TRBJ1-3	CAWSPWTGLSGNTIYF	TGTGCCTGGAGTCCCTGGACAGGACTCTCTGGAAACACCATATATTTT
once	.	TRBV4-1	TRBJ1-3	CASSQGLSRSSSGNTIYF	TGCGCCAGCAGCCAAGGGCTATCGAGGTCTAGCTCTGGAAACACCATATATTTT
once	TRBD2	TRBV4-2	TRBJ2-3	CASSPTSGGADTQYF	TGTGCCAGCAGCCCGACTAGCGGGGGGGCAGATACGCAGTATTTT
.	.	TRBV7-2	TRBJ2-1	CASSLEGEQFF	TGTGCCAGCAGCTTAGAAGGTGAGCAGTTCTTC
.	.	TRBV5-1	TRBJ1-3	CASSEPGNTIYF	TGCGCCAGCAGCGAGCCTGGAAACACCATATATTTT
.	.	TRBV10-3	TRBJ2-3	CAISFTDSNTQYF	TGTGCCATCAGTTTTACAGATTCCAATACGCAGTATTTT
.	.	TRBV6-1	TRBJ1-2	CASSEGGYGYTF	TGTGCCAGCAGTGAAGGGGGCTATGGCTACACCTTC
.	.	TRBV29-1	TRBJ1-1	CSVGWDEAFF	TGCAGCGTTGGCTGGGATGAAGCTTTCTTT
.	.	TRBV30	TRBJ1-6	CAWRVGGGSPLHF	TGTGCCTGGAGGGTGGGGGGTGGGTCACCCCTCCACTTT
.	TRBD1	TRBV11-3	TRBJ2-1	CASSPGGLKGDEQFF	TGTGCCAGCAGCCCAGGGGGCCTAAAGGGGGATGAGCAGTTCTTC
.	TRBD2	TRBV5-4	TRBJ2-3	CASSHGTSVSDTQYF	TGTGCCAGCAGCCACGGGACTAGCGTCTCAGATACGCAGTATTTT
.	.	TRBV28	TRBJ2-7	CATRIGVSYEQYF	TGTGCCACCAGGATTGGGGTCTCCTACGAGCAGTACTTC
.	.	TRBV5-1	TRBJ2-2	CASSLIPVLLGTGELFF	TGCGCCAGCAGTTTGATCCCGGTTTTGCTGGGGACCGGGGAGCTGTTTTTT
.	.	TRBV21-1	TRBJ1-4	CASSKGGRRAEKLFF	TGTGCCAGCAGCAAAGGGGGGCGCAGGGCTGAAAAACTGTTTTTT
.	.	TRBV5-1	TRBJ2-4	CASSFGSGDIQYF	TGCGCCAGCAGCTTCGGCTCTGGGGACATTCAGTACTTC
.	.	TRBV7-6	TRBJ1-6	CASSLGLNSPLHF	TGTGCCAGCAGCTTAGGGCTCAATTCACCCCTCCACTTT
.	TRBD1	TRBV7-2	TRBJ1-2	CASSLGGDRGRGGYTF	TGTGCCAGCAGCTTAGGCGGGGACAGGGGGCGAGGTGGCTACACCTTC
.	.	TRBV27	TRBJ2-7	CASSPRGGGFEVQYF	TGTGCCAGCAGTCCGAGAGGGGGGGGTTTCGAGGTACAGTACTTC
.	.	TRBV5-1	TRBJ2-5	CASSSGQGKRETQYF	TGCGCCAGCAGCTCTGGCCAGGGTAAAAGAGAGACCCAGTACTTC
once	.	TRBV28	TRBJ1-1	CASEEILAGQNTEAFF	TGTGCCAGCGAAGAAATTTTAGCAGGGCAGAACACTGAAGCTTTCTTT
few	.	TRBV14	TRBJ2-3	CASSQQVTDTQYF	TGTGCCAGCAGCCAACAGGTAACAGATACGCAGTATTTT
.	.	TRBV4-2	TRBJ1-1	CASSQGPGTEAFF	TGTGCCAGCAGCCAAGGCCCAGGGACTGAAGCTTTCTTT
.	.	TRBV6-5	TRBJ2-3	CASSLRGGTDTQYF	TGTGCCAGCAGTTTGCGGGGCGGCACAGATACGCAGTATTTT
.	TRBD1	TRBV10-1	TRBJ1-2	CASSEGGDRF	TGCGCCAGCAGTGAAGGCGGGGACAGATTC
.	.	TRBV2	TRBJ2-3	CASVPRDTEITDTQYF	TGTGCCAGCGTACCCCGGGACACCGAAATCACAGATACGCAGTATTTT
.	.	TRBV10-3	TRBJ2-2	CAISFTGGDTGELFF	TGTGCCATCAGCTTTACAGGGGGGGACACCGGGGAGCTGTTTTTT
.	.	TRBV28	TRBJ2-7	CASSLGRLEQYF	TGTGCCAGCAGTTTAGGGCGGTTGGAGCAGTACTTC
.	.	TRBV7-2	TRBJ1-5	CASSPLGQPQHF	TGTGCCAGCAGCCCACTCGGGCAGCCCCAGCATTTT
.	.	TRBV2	TRBJ2-7	CASSEEAAYEQYF	TGTGCCAGCAGTGAAGAGGCAGCCTACGAGCAGTACTTC
.	TRBD1	TRBV7-2	TRBJ1-1	CASSDTGGLLEAFF	TGTGCCAGCAGTGATACAGGGGGACTTTTAGAAGCTTTCTTT
.	.	TRBV5-1	TRBJ2-7	CASSPLRTIEEQYF	TGCGCCAGCAGCCCGTTGAGGACGATTGAGGAGCAGTACTTC
few	.	TRBV29-1	TRBJ1-4	CSVEGGSPNEKLFF	TGCAGCGTTGAAGGTGGATCCCCGAATGAAAAACTGTTTTTT
once	.	TRBV7-9	TRBJ2-7	CASSLSGAPEQYF	TGTGCCAGCAGCTTAAGCGGTGCCCCCGAGCAGTACTTC
few	.	TRBV6-6	TRBJ1-4	CASSSRALTALFF	TGTGCCAGCAGTTCACGGGCCTTAACGGCACTGTTTTTT
.	TRBD1	TRBV5-1	TRBJ2-5	CASSQGQGGETQYF	TGCGCCAGCAGCCAGGGACAGGGGGGTGAGACCCAGTACTTC
.	.	TRBV2	TRBJ2-5	CASSPPIGGGRQETQYF	TGTGCCAGCAGTCCCCCTATAGGAGGGGGGCGCCAAGAGACCCAGTACTTC
.	.	TRBV28	TRBJ2-6	CASSLVGFPNVLTF	TGTGCCAGCAGTTTAGTAGGGTTTCCCAACGTCCTGACTTTC
.	TRBD1	TRBV2	TRBJ2-1	CASSRNGPDRAFRNEQFF	TGTGCCAGCAGTCGCAACGGACCCGACAGGGCGTTCAGGAATGAGCAGTTCTTC
.	.	TRBV10-3	TRBJ2-3	CAINQGSSTDTQYF	TGTGCCATCAATCAGGGATCTAGCACAGATACGCAGTATTTT
.	.	TRBV28	TRBJ2-5	CASSLRGRGETQYF	TGTGCCAGCAGTCTAAGGGGAAGAGGAGAGACCCAGTACTTC
.	TRBD1	TRBV5-1	TRBJ1-1	CASSSGTGNTEAFF	TGCGCCAGCAGCTCCGGGACAGGGAACACTGAAGCTTTCTTT
.	.	TRBV19	TRBJ1-1	CASSRQVEAFF	TGTGCCAGTAGTCGGCAGGTTGAAGCTTTCTTT
once	.	TRBV20-1	TRBJ2-2	CSASRNGELFF	TGCAGTGCTAGCCGTAACGGGGAGCTGTTTTTT
.	TRBD1	TRBV30	TRBJ1-5	CAWSTTGGGQPQHF	TGTGCCTGGAGCACGACAGGGGGCGGGCAGCCCCAGCATTTT
.	TRBD1	TRBV2	TRBJ1-1	CASMGQANTEAFF	TGTGCCAGTATGGGACAGGCGAACACTGAAGCTTTCTTT
.	.	TRBV7-2	TRBJ2-1	CASSLPGTYNEQFF	TGTGCCAGCAGCTTACCAGGGACCTACAATGAGCAGTTCTTC
.	.	TRBV29-1	TRBJ2-1	CSVEGGREQFF	TGCAGCGTTGAAGGAGGCAGAGAGCAGTTCTTC
.	TRBD1	TRBV2	TRBJ1-2	CASSGIDRGNGYTF	TGTGCCAGCAGTGGGATTGACAGGGGTAATGGCTACACCTTC
.	.	TRBV6-1	TRBJ2-7	CASTPRQPYEQYF	TGTGCCAGCACCCCAAGGCAGCCCTACGAGCAGTACTTC